This T cell receptor (beta chain) was sequenced during a study of neurological immune-mediated disorders. This clonotype was detected many times. MiXCR, run by TCRdb on the 5' RACE reads, gives a single entry per CDR3 protein. Among roughly 65,000 distinct CDR3 sequences listed, under 5% were seen once. V was pared by 5 bases and J by 2 bases, with 8 bases between. The CDR3 is made up of 12 amino acids. The germline V gene has CDR1 DFQATT and CDR2 SNEGSKA (reference sequence). This TCR derives from a man between 45 and 60 years old with multiple sclerosis. This chain uses TRBV20-1 with TRBJ2-3; D is ambiguous. The material sequenced was PBMCs. The CDR3 is CSASTTTDTQYF. CDR3 nucleotide sequence: TGCAGTGCTTCGACCACCACAGATACGCAGTATTTT.